These T cell receptor beta chains were read from a single sample in a study of T-cell reconstitution after alpha-beta-depleted transplantation in children. TCRdb redid the calling of the PCR reads with MiXCR, one entry per CDR3 protein. The data show approximately 300,000 distinct CDR3 sequences, 9.5% to 13% seen once. Sequenced here: peripheral blood, sampled 180 days after TCRalphabeta/CD19-depleted stem cell transplant. All receptors come from a male patient aged 2 to 10 who had a stem cell transplant for chronic granulomatous disease, so the T cells may come from the graft donor. Both conserved end residues are part of each CDR3. D genes are given only for firm matches. Some rows mark clone size as missing; the rest say once, few, many or name a class of expanded clone.

d_call	cdr3_length	v_call	j_call	clone_size	cdr3_nt	cdr3_aa
-	14	TRBV12-3/TRBV12-4	TRBJ2-1	few	TGTGCCAGCAGAGGACTGGGACGAAGCAATGAGCAGTTCTTC	CASRGLGRSNEQFF
-	15	TRBV18	TRBJ1-2	few	TGTGCCAGCTCACTGAGATTAGGTGAGATCGATGGCTACACCTTC	CASSLRLGEIDGYTF
-	15	TRBV4-1	TRBJ2-1	many	TGCGCCAGCAGCCAAGAGGAGAGAAATCGAGGGGGGCAGTTCTTC	CASSQEERNRGGQFF
-	15	TRBV25-1	TRBJ2-7	many	TGTGCCAGCAAGAGAGGGGGTTTTTACTGCTACGAGCAGTACTTC	CASKRGGFYCYEQYF
-	14	TRBV7-6	TRBJ1-1	many	TGTGCCAGCAGCGCCCGGGCGGGTAAGGCTGAAGCTTTCTTT	CASSARAGKAEAFF
-	14	TRBV19	TRBJ2-3	many	TGTGCCAGTAGGTCACAGGCGGCGAGGGATACGCAGTATTTT	CASRSQAARDTQYF
TRBD2	17	TRBV4-2	TRBJ2-5	many	TGTGCCAGCAGCCAAGCACGCTCTAGCGGGGGGCAAGAGACCCAGTACTTC	CASSQARSSGGQETQYF
-	14	TRBV18	TRBJ2-7	many	TGTGCCAGCTCACCTTCCCTCGGATCCTACGAGCAGTACTTC	CASSPSLGSYEQYF
-	14	TRBV6-1	TRBJ2-7	many	TGTGCCAGCAGTGATGGCGGCGTCTCCTACGAGCAGTACTTC	CASSDGGVSYEQYF
-	17	TRBV7-2	TRBJ1-6	many	TGTGCCAGCAGCTTAGACCGGCTAAGCTCCTATAATTCACCCCTCCACTTT	CASSLDRLSSYNSPLHF
TRBD2	19	TRBV24-1	TRBJ2-1	many	TGTGCCACCAGTGGGAATGGAGGGGGTAGCGGGAGCCCTTACAATGAGCAGTTCTTC	CATSGNGGGSGSPYNEQFF
TRBD2	16	TRBV29-1	TRBJ2-7	few	TGCAGCGTTGAGGGGCCTAGCGGGGGCACCCTCTACGAGCAGTACTTC	CSVEGPSGGTLYEQYF
-	13	TRBV29-1	TRBJ1-2	-	TGCAGCGTTGAAGGGGTGGGGGTCTACGGCTACACCTTC	CSVEGVGVYGYTF
-	16	TRBV30	TRBJ1-5	-	TGTGCCTGGAGTATGGGACATCTAATTAGCAATCAGCCCCAGCATTTT	CAWSMGHLISNQPQHF
TRBD1	15	TRBV27	TRBJ2-1	many	TGTGCCAGCAGTTTAAGAACAGGGGCCGGCAATGAGCAGTTCTTC	CASSLRTGAGNEQFF
-	13	TRBV7-9	TRBJ2-7	many	TGTGCCAGCAGCTCTCCCAAGTCGGGAGAGCAGTACTTC	CASSSPKSGEQYF
TRBD1	14	TRBV11-2	TRBJ1-5	few	TGTGCCAGCAGCGCCGACAGGGGAGTTCAGCCCCAGCATTTT	CASSADRGVQPQHF
-	12	TRBV28	TRBJ2-3	-	TGTGCCATGAGCCCCGACCTAGATACGCAGTATTTT	CAMSPDLDTQYF
TRBD2	16	TRBV25-1	TRBJ2-1	many	TGTGCCAGCAGTGAATATGGGACTAGCTCTTTCAATGAGCAGTTCTTC	CASSEYGTSSFNEQFF
-	12	TRBV5-1	TRBJ2-7	many	TGCGCCAGCAGCTTGGCGTCGTCCGAGCAGTACTTC	CASSLASSEQYF
TRBD2	17	TRBV20-1	TRBJ2-1	many	TGCAGTGCAAAAAGGACTAGCGGGAGGGCCTCCTACAATGAGCAGTTCTTC	CSAKRTSGRASYNEQFF
TRBD2	15	TRBV20-1	TRBJ2-7	many	TGCAGTGCTAAAGACCCCCCGGGACTAGCCTACGAGCAGTACTTC	CSAKDPPGLAYEQYF
-	15	TRBV28	TRBJ2-5	many	TGTGCCAGCAGTTTAGCGGCAGGGCCCCAAGAGACCCAGTACTTC	CASSLAAGPQETQYF
TRBD2	16	TRBV29-1	TRBJ2-1	many	TGCAGCGTGGTTTCAAAGCGGGGGGGCGCCTACAATGAGCAGTTCTTC	CSVVSKRGGAYNEQFF
TRBD2	17	TRBV12-3/TRBV12-4	TRBJ2-7	many	TGTGCCAGCAGCTTTTTTGGGACTACCACCAGCTCCTACGAGCAGTACTTC	CASSFFGTTTSSYEQYF